This is a list of T cell receptor beta chains from one sample in a study of T cells in Graves' hyperthyroidism and ophthalmopathy. TCRdb recomputed calls from the multiplex PCR reads with MiXCR, one row per CDR3 protein. The sample records hundreds of thousands of distinct CDR3 sequences, 40% to 55% being singletons. Sequencing was done on a sample of peripheral blood or thyroid tissue (not recorded which). The source is a young woman with Graves' hyperthyroidism. CDR3s include the opening cysteine and the closing phenylalanine or tryptophan. A D gene is named only where the DNA matches it firmly. Some rows have no size entry. The others give once, few or many, or a class for an expanded clone.

CDR3aa: CATSRDRGRAPLHF; CDR3nt: TGTGCCACCAGCAGAGACAGGGGACGGGCACCCCTCCACTTT; d_gene: .; abundance: .; len: 14; v_gene: TRBV15; j_gene: TRBJ1-6
CDR3aa: CASSPSGTHYGYTF; CDR3nt: TGTGCCAGCAGCCCGTCCGGGACACACTATGGCTACACCTTC; d_gene: .; abundance: few; len: 14; v_gene: TRBV5-8; j_gene: TRBJ1-2
CDR3aa: CASSDRARGDGYTF; CDR3nt: TGTGCCAGCAGTGACCGGGCCAGAGGGGATGGCTACACCTTC; d_gene: .; abundance: .; len: 14; v_gene: TRBV2; j_gene: TRBJ1-2
CDR3aa: CASSVKTGSNSPLHF; CDR3nt: TGTGCCAGCAGCGTAAAAACAGGGAGCAATTCACCCCTCCACTTT; d_gene: .; abundance: .; len: 15; v_gene: TRBV11-2; j_gene: TRBJ1-6
CDR3aa: CASSYIQFGEQYF; CDR3nt: TGTGCCAGCAGTTATATACAGTTTGGCGAGCAGTACTTC; d_gene: .; abundance: once; len: 13; v_gene: TRBV6-5; j_gene: TRBJ2-7
CDR3aa: CATRGSGANVLTF; CDR3nt: TGTGCCACCCGGGGCTCTGGGGCCAACGTCCTGACTTTC; d_gene: .; abundance: .; len: 13; v_gene: TRBV15; j_gene: TRBJ2-6
CDR3aa: CAISVRQGRTGELFF; CDR3nt: TGTGCCATCAGTGTTCGTCAGGGCCGCACCGGGGAGCTGTTTTTT; d_gene: .; abundance: many; len: 15; v_gene: TRBV10-3; j_gene: TRBJ2-2
CDR3aa: CASNKETGGVHTF; CDR3nt: TGTGCCAGCAATAAGGAGACAGGGGGCGTCCACACCTTC; d_gene: TRBD1; abundance: .; len: 13; v_gene: TRBV6-5; j_gene: TRBJ1-2
CDR3aa: CASSLDRGPEQYF; CDR3nt: TGTGCCAGCAGCTTGGACAGGGGGCCCGAGCAGTACTTC; d_gene: TRBD1; abundance: .; len: 13; v_gene: TRBV5-6; j_gene: TRBJ2-7
CDR3aa: CSVRTGRNSPLHF; CDR3nt: TGCAGCGTGCGGACAGGGAGGAATTCACCCCTCCACTTT; d_gene: TRBD1; abundance: many; len: 13; v_gene: TRBV29-1; j_gene: TRBJ1-6
CDR3aa: CASSPATDTQYF; CDR3nt: TGTGCCAGCAGCCCCGCGACAGATACGCAGTATTTT; d_gene: .; abundance: few; len: 12; v_gene: TRBV7-9; j_gene: TRBJ2-3
CDR3aa: CASRRNSAGELFF; CDR3nt: TGTGCCAGTAGAAGGAATAGTGCCGGGGAGCTGTTTTTT; d_gene: .; abundance: .; len: 13; v_gene: TRBV19; j_gene: TRBJ2-2
CDR3aa: CASSPRGSRTYEQYF; CDR3nt: TGCGCCAGCAGCCCCCGTGGCAGCCGAACCTACGAGCAGTACTTC; d_gene: .; abundance: .; len: 15; v_gene: TRBV4-1; j_gene: TRBJ2-7
CDR3aa: CASSSGLAEGETQYF; CDR3nt: TGTGCCAGCAGCTCCGGACTAGCGGAGGGGGAGACCCAGTACTTC; d_gene: TRBD2; abundance: .; len: 15; v_gene: TRBV7-9; j_gene: TRBJ2-5
CDR3aa: CSASPGSSPLHF; CDR3nt: TGCAGTGCTAGTCCAGGGTCATCACCCCTCCACTTT; d_gene: .; abundance: .; len: 12; v_gene: TRBV20-1; j_gene: TRBJ1-6
CDR3aa: CASRQFVDAYEQYF; CDR3nt: TGTGCCAGTAGGCAATTTGTGGACGCCTACGAGCAGTACTTC; d_gene: .; abundance: .; len: 14; v_gene: TRBV19; j_gene: TRBJ2-7
CDR3aa: CAISYGSRNTEAFF; CDR3nt: TGTGCCATCAGTTACGGCAGCCGGAACACTGAAGCTTTCTTT; d_gene: .; abundance: .; len: 14; v_gene: TRBV10-3; j_gene: TRBJ1-1
CDR3aa: CASSLGTTLGEQYF; CDR3nt: TGTGCCAGCAGCTTAGGGACTACCCTAGGGGAGCAGTACTTC; d_gene: .; abundance: few; len: 14; v_gene: TRBV13; j_gene: TRBJ2-7
CDR3aa: CASTGQSFGTIYF; CDR3nt: TGTGCCAGCACTGGACAGTCCTTTGGCACCATATATTTT; d_gene: .; abundance: .; len: 13; v_gene: TRBV2; j_gene: TRBJ1-3
CDR3aa: CASNESGVINYGYTF; CDR3nt: TGTGCCAGCAATGAATCGGGGGTAATAAACTATGGCTACACCTTC; d_gene: .; abundance: few; len: 15; v_gene: TRBV2; j_gene: TRBJ1-2
CDR3aa: CASTDPQGQGCYTF; CDR3nt: TGTGCCAGCACTGACCCACAGGGTCAAGGTTGCTACACCTTC; d_gene: .; abundance: .; len: 14; v_gene: TRBV6-1; j_gene: TRBJ1-2
CDR3aa: CASSLALGRGTEAFF; CDR3nt: TGTGCCAGCAGCTTGGCCCTAGGGAGGGGGACTGAAGCTTTCTTT; d_gene: .; abundance: .; len: 15; v_gene: TRBV11-1; j_gene: TRBJ1-1
CDR3aa: CASTGTASNYGHTF; CDR3nt: TGTGCCAGCACCGGGACAGCCTCTAACTATGGCCACACCTTC; d_gene: TRBD1; abundance: .; len: 14; v_gene: TRBV10-3; j_gene: TRBJ1-2
CDR3aa: CASAQGVYGYTF; CDR3nt: TGTGCTAGTGCCCAGGGTGTGTACGGCTACACCTTC; d_gene: .; abundance: .; len: 12; v_gene: TRBV12-5; j_gene: TRBJ1-2
CDR3aa: CSAGTGRNQPQHF; CDR3nt: TGCAGTGCTGGGACAGGGAGAAATCAGCCCCAGCATTTT; d_gene: TRBD1; abundance: .; len: 13; v_gene: TRBV20-1; j_gene: TRBJ1-5
CDR3aa: CATSDGGLGQPQHF; CDR3nt: TGTGCCACCAGTGATGGGGGCCTCGGTCAGCCCCAGCATTTT; d_gene: .; abundance: .; len: 14; v_gene: TRBV24-1; j_gene: TRBJ1-5
CDR3aa: CASSISTEYGYTF; CDR3nt: TGTGCCAGTAGTATATCGACAGAGTATGGCTACACCTTC; d_gene: .; abundance: .; len: 13; v_gene: TRBV19; j_gene: TRBJ1-2
CDR3aa: CSVPGQGSGNTIYF; CDR3nt: TGCAGCGTACCGGGACAGGGGTCTGGAAACACCATATATTTT; d_gene: TRBD1; abundance: many; len: 14; v_gene: TRBV29-1; j_gene: TRBJ1-3
CDR3aa: CASSVRTGYGDMNTEAFF; CDR3nt: TGTGCCAGCAGCGTCCGAACAGGGTATGGGGACATGAACACTGAAGCTTTCTTT; d_gene: .; abundance: .; len: 18; v_gene: TRBV7-3; j_gene: TRBJ1-1
CDR3aa: CSARPGDVYEQYF; CDR3nt: TGCAGCGCCCGGCCTGGGGATGTGTACGAGCAGTACTTC; d_gene: .; abundance: once; len: 13; v_gene: TRBV29-1; j_gene: TRBJ2-7
CDR3aa: CASSFGLRANVLTF; CDR3nt: TGTGCCAGCAGTTTTGGGCTTCGGGCCAACGTCCTGACTTTC; d_gene: .; abundance: few; len: 14; v_gene: TRBV2; j_gene: TRBJ2-6
CDR3aa: CASSLPRGGSGTGELFF; CDR3nt: TGTGCCAGCAGCTTACCCCGGGGCGGGAGTGGCACCGGGGAGCTGTTTTTT; d_gene: TRBD2; abundance: .; len: 17; v_gene: TRBV6-5; j_gene: TRBJ2-2
CDR3aa: CASSYHSGPRTSGTQETQYF; CDR3nt: TGTGCCAGCAGTTATCACTCCGGGCCCCGGACTAGCGGGACGCAAGAGACCCAGTACTTC; d_gene: TRBD2; abundance: .; len: 20; v_gene: TRBV6-9; j_gene: TRBJ2-5
CDR3aa: CASSESSGVRTEAFF; CDR3nt: TGTGCCAGCAGTGAATCTTCGGGCGTAAGGACTGAAGCTTTCTTT; d_gene: .; abundance: .; len: 15; v_gene: TRBV2; j_gene: TRBJ1-1
CDR3aa: CASSPQGAGQNSPLHF; CDR3nt: TGTGCCAGCAGCCCTCAGGGGGCTGGTCAGAATTCACCCCTCCACTTT; d_gene: TRBD1; abundance: few; len: 16; v_gene: TRBV7-2; j_gene: TRBJ1-6